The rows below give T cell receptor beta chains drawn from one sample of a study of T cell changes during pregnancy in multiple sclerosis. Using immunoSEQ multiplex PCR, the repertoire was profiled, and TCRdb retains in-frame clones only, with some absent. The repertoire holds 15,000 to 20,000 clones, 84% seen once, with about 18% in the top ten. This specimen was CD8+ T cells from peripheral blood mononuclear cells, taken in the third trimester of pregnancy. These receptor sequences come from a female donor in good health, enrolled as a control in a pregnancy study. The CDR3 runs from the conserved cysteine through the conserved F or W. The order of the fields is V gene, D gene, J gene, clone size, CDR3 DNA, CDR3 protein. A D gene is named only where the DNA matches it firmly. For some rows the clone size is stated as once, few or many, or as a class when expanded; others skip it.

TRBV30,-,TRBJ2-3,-,TGTGCCTGGAGTGTATGGCAGAGCACAGATACGCAGTATTTT,CAWSVWQSTDTQYF
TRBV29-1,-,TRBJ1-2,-,TGCAGCGTTGGCTCCCGGACAGCGAAAAATAACTATGGCTACACCTTC,CSVGSRTAKNNYGYTF
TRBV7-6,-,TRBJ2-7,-,TGTGCCAGCAGCTTAGCAGGCAGGGGATACGAGCAGTACTTC,CASSLAGRGYEQYF
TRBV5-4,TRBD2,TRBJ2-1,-,TGTGCCAGCAGCTCGCTACTAGCGGGGCCTTCAAAGAATGAGCAGTTCTTC,CASSSLLAGPSKNEQFF
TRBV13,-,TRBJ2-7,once,TGTGCCAGCAGCCTATCACAGGGACGCGAGCAGTACTTC,CASSLSQGREQYF
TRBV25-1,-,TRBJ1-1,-,TGTGCCAGCAGTGAAAGGCTGGCAGGACTCTATGAAGCTTTCTTT,CASSERLAGLYEAFF
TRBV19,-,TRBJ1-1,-,TGTGCCAGTTGTTTATCGGGGTTCGTTACTGAAGCTTTCTTT,CASCLSGFVTEAFF
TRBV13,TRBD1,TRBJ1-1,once,TGTGCCAGCAGCTTTCCAGGGGGCACTGAAGCTTTCTTT,CASSFPGGTEAFF
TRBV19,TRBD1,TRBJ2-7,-,TGTGCCAGTAGTATCGGGACAGGGAAATCCTACGAGCAGTACTTC,CASSIGTGKSYEQYF
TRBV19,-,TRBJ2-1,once,TGTGCCAGTAGTATCGGGAATTACAATGAGCAGTTCTTC,CASSIGNYNEQFF
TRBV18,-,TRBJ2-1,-,TGTGCCAGCTCACCGGGGAGGAGCTCCTACAATGAGCAGTTCTTC,CASSPGRSSYNEQFF
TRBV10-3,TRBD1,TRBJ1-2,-,TGTGCCGCCTCGGACAGGGATGATGGCTACACCTTC,CAASDRDDGYTF
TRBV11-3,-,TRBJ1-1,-,TGTGCCAGCAGCGCAGGGTTTGCTGAAGCTTTCTTT,CASSAGFAEAFF
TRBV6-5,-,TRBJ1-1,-,TGTGCCAGCAGCTCGACAGGTTCTGAAGCTTTCTTT,CASSSTGSEAFF
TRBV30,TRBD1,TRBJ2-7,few,TGTGCCTGGAGTGAATTAGGGACAGGGGCCTACGAGCAGTACTTC,CAWSELGTGAYEQYF
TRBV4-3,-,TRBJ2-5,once,TGCGCCAGCAGCCAAGATTTGGGGGGACAAGAGACCCAGTACTTC,CASSQDLGGQETQYF